These 7 T cell receptor beta chains share one sample of origin, sequenced in a study of blood T cell repertoires in COVID-19. Only in-frame clones appear in the TCRdb table, and some are missing; sequencing was by immunoSEQ multiplex PCR. The sample has some 520,000 clones, 89% seen once; the top ten hold approximately 0.9%. Sequencing input: peripheral blood. The receptors originated from a man younger than 30 with COVID-19, enrolled during active disease.

This chain joins TRBV5-1 and TRBJ1-6; 12 bases match TRBD1. This CDR3 has 16 amino acids. The V gene end was trimmed by 0 bases and the J gene end by 10 bases; junction bases not matched to a gene: 5. Germline V CDR1 and CDR2: SGHRS, YFSETQ. DNA for the CDR3: TGCGCCAGCAGCTTGGCGGGACAGGGGGCTCGCTCACCCCTCCACTTT. Its protein product is CASSLAGQGARSPLHF.

The chain combines TRBV5-4 with TRBJ2-7; tentatively, D is TRBD1 (5 bases). This CDR3 has 12 residues. Per the germline V gene, CDR1 is SGHNT and CDR2 is YYREEE (reference sequence). Trimming pared 5 bases from V and 5 bases from J, leaving 11 bases between. This CDR3 is CASSQQEHEQYF. The CDR3 nucleotides are TGTGCCAGCAGTCAACAGGAACACGAGCAGTACTTC.

Here the CDR3 reads CASSIGQGYDEQYF. DNA of the CDR3: TGTGCCAGTAGTATCGGACAGGGATACGACGAGCAGTACTTC. The genes are TRBV19 and TRBJ2-7, with 8 nucleotides matching TRBD1. This CDR3 spans 14 amino acids. The germline V gene encodes CDR1 LNHDA and CDR2 SQIVND (reference sequence). Germline trimming cut 3 bases from V and 5 bases from J; bases unmatched to any gene: 6.

The J gene is TRBJ1-1, the V gene TRBV30; TRBD1 might be the D (6 bases). This CDR3 spans 13 amino acids. Between the trimmed V and J ends, which lost 0 bases and 3 bases, there was a span of 8 bases. Germline lookup yields CDR1 GTSNPN and CDR2 SVGIG (reference sequence). CDR3 DNA: TGTGCCTGGAGTGTCGAGGGGGACACTGAAGCTTTCTTT. It yields the protein CAWSVEGDTEAFF.

Of note for this clone: At one end the junction does not follow the germline gene, possibly because of a read error. This rearrangement joins TRBV2 to TRBJ2-1, with D tentatively TRBD1 (6 bases). Germline lookup yields CDR1 SNHLY and CDR2 FYNNEI. The length of the CDR3 is 13 residues. The CDR3 spells CASSANRELPTIF. The CDR3 region has the DNA TGTGCCAGCAGTGCAAACAGGGAACTCCCTACCATCTTC.

The chain links TRBV24-1 to TRBJ2-5, with D possibly TRBD2 on 5 matching bases. The CDR3 sequence is 15 residues long. V was cut by 1 base and J by 3 bases, with 11 bases left in between. Germline V lookup: CDR1 KGHDR, CDR2 SFDVKD. The CDR3, as DNA: TGTGCCACCAGTGATTTAAGGGAGTTGAAAGAGACCCAGTACTTC. Translating gives CATSDLRELKETQYF.

J is TRBJ2-1 and V is TRBV4-1; 8 positions agree with TRBD1. Germline CDR1 reads MGHRA; CDR2 reads YSYEKL. The CDR3 has 18 residues. J gave up 2 bases and V 1 base, and 10 bases lay outside the gene matches. As DNA, the CDR3 is TGCGCCAGCAGCCAAGTACCGACCGGACAGGGAGCCTACAATGAGCAGTTCTTC. Amino acids: CASSQVPTGQGAYNEQFF.